The 8 T cell receptor beta chains below all came from one sample that was sequenced in a study of CD8+CD57+ T cells in acquired aplastic anemia. Genomic DNA was employed as the template in profiling TCR beta VDJ and CDR3. TCRdb re-analysed the reads in MiXCR, keeping a single row per CDR3 protein. Among fewer than 150,000 distinct CDR3 sequences listed, 48% were seen once. What was sequenced was sorted CD4+, CD8+, or CD8+CD57+ T cells (not recorded which) from PBMCs. The receptor set was obtained from a human donor in good health, serving as a control.

There are many counts of this clonotype. V and J are TRBV11-2 and TRBJ2-1; D may be TRBD1 or TRBD2 (7 bases each). V lost 5 bases, J lost 5 bases, and 16 bases lay in between. The CDR3 is made up of 15 amino acids. Looked up from germline, CDR1 is SGHAT and CDR2 is FQNNGV. CDR3 in amino acids: CASSPQGGGHNEQFF. CDR3 nucleotide sequence: TGTGCCAGCAGCCCCCAGGGGGGAGGGCACAATGAGCAGTTCTTC. Variable domain in full (rest from reference TRBV11-2 and TRBJ2-1): EAGVAQSPRYKIIEKRQSVAFWCNPISGHATLYWYQQILGQGPKLLIQFQNNGVVDDSQLPKDRFSAERLKGVDSTLKIQPAKLEDSAVYLCASSPQGGGHNEQFFGPGTRLTVL.

Ten or more counts support this clonotype. V and J are TRBV5-1 and TRBJ2-3, with D maybe TRBD2 (6 bases). Trimming cost V 0 bases and J 1 base, with 9 bases left between them. CDR3 length: 15 amino acids. CDR1 SGHRS and CDR2 YFSETQ come from the germline V gene. CDR3 coding DNA: TGCGCCAGCAGCTTGGTTGGCGGGGGCACAGATACGCAGTATTTT. It translates to CASSLVGGGTDTQYF.

This clonotype showed up just a few times. The V and J genes are TRBV6-5 and TRBJ2-5; 8 bases map to TRBD1. The CDR3 has 16 residues. Germline trimming cut 4 bases from V and 4 bases from J; bases unmatched to any gene: 11. Germline loops: CDR1 MNHEY, CDR2 SVGAGI. The CDR3 nucleotides are TGTGCCAGCAGTTTTTTGACAGGGGTTGGGCCAGAGACCCAGTACTTC. Its protein product is CASSFLTGVGPETQYF.

This clonotype was recorded many times. The V gene is TRBV2, the J gene TRBJ1-5; maybe TRBD1 (5 bases). V was cut by 6 bases and J by 3 bases, with 18 bases left in between. Germline V lookup: CDR1 SNHLY, CDR2 FYNNEI. The CDR3 runs 16 residues. The chain's CDR3 is CASRVGRQGPNQPQHF. The CDR3 DNA follows: TGTGCCAGCAGGGTAGGACGGCAGGGTCCCAATCAGCCCCAGCATTTT.

This clonotype was seen just once. J is TRBJ2-2 and V is TRBV6-5, with TRBD1 as a possible D gene (5 bases). Germline CDR1 is MNHEY and CDR2 is SVGAGI. The V gene lost 6 bases and the J gene lost 6 bases, with 14 bases spanning the gap. This CDR3 has 14 amino acids. The CDR3 here is CASSYDGQAGELFF. In DNA, the CDR3 is TGTGCCAGCAGCTACGATGGACAAGCCGGGGAGCTGTTTTTT.

This clonotype showed up many times. This rearrangement joins TRBV4-1 to TRBJ2-7; D is unresolved. The V and J ends lost 1 base and 4 bases respectively, with 11 bases between them. The CDR3 runs 14 residues. Germline CDR1 MGHRA, CDR2 YSYEKL. Here the CDR3 DNA reads TGCGCCAGCAGCCAAGGAGAACGAATTTACGAGCAGTACTTC. Translated, it gives CASSQGERIYEQYF.

This clonotype was counted a single time. The chain is built from TRBV6-1 and TRBJ1-1; 7 bases align to TRBD1. The CDR3 extends over 14 amino acids. V lost 6 bases, J lost 5 bases, and 9 bases stayed unmatched. CDR1 MNHNS and CDR2 SASEGT come from the germline V gene. CDR3 in DNA: TGTGCCAGCAGGATGACAGGGCTAGGGACTGAAGCTTTCTTT. Translated, it gives CASRMTGLGTEAFF.

This clonotype came up many times. The CDR3 DNA sequence: TGTGCCAGCAGCGGACGACAGGGGGCGACGAACACTGAAGCTTTCTTT. It specifies CASSGRQGATNTEAFF. The V gene is TRBV7-8, the J gene TRBJ1-1; TRBD1 agrees at 10 bases. Germline CDR1 and CDR2: SGHVS and FQNEAQ. The CDR3 spans 16 residues. Unmatched junction bases numbered 7, after V lost 5 bases and J lost 1 base.